A selection of T cell receptor beta chains follows, all from one sample in a study of cytotoxic CD8 clonotypes in ibrutinib-treated CLL. TCRdb's copy holds only in-frame clones and misses some; the assay was immunoSEQ multiplex PCR. This table has 50,000 to 65,000 clones, roughly 57% appearing once. This sample comprised PBMCs, obtained after 12 months of ibrutinib treatment. The receptor set was obtained from a human donor with chronic lymphocytic leukemia. The CDR3 runs from the conserved cysteine through the conserved F or W. A D gene is named only where the DNA matches it firmly. For some rows the clone size is stated as once, few or many, or as a class when expanded; others skip it.

CDR3 protein	CDR3 DNA	clone size	V gene	J gene	D gene
CASSGASLRWETQYF	TGTGCCAGTAGTGGAGCTAGCTTGCGTTGGGAGACCCAGTACTTC	NA	TRBV19	TRBJ2-5	NA
CASSLIGTGTGELFF	TGCGCCAGCAGCTTGATAGGTACAGGGACCGGGGAGCTGTTTTTT	NA	TRBV5-1	TRBJ2-2	NA
CASSFSINTGELFF	TGTGCCAGCAGCTTCAGCATAAACACCGGGGAGCTGTTTTTT	NA	TRBV7-6	TRBJ2-2	NA
CASSVTGTGANVLTF	TGTGCCAGCAGTGTCACAGGGACTGGGGCCAACGTCCTGACTTTC	few	TRBV6-4	TRBJ2-6	NA
CASKVEPDTQYF	TGTGCCAGCAAAGTGGAGCCCGATACGCAGTATTTT	NA	TRBV6-1	TRBJ2-3	NA
CASSLGGTAQETQYF	TGTGCCAGCAGCTTGGGCGGGACAGCCCAAGAGACCCAGTACTTC	few	TRBV11-2	TRBJ2-5	NA
CAWMHQGNEQFF	TGTGCCTGGATGCATCAGGGTAATGAGCAGTTCTTC	NA	TRBV30	TRBJ2-1	NA
CASRTGLNEKLFF	TGTGCCAGCCGCACAGGCTTAAATGAAAAACTGTTTTTT	NA	TRBV7-9	TRBJ1-4	NA
CASSLFVLGLGELFF	TGTGCCAGCAGCTTATTTGTCCTGGGCCTCGGGGAGCTGTTTTTT	NA	TRBV7-2	TRBJ2-2	NA
CASSMSSIAGYSYEQYF	TGTGCCAGTAGTATGAGTTCAATTGCGGGGTACTCCTACGAGCAGTACTTC	many	TRBV19	TRBJ2-7	NA
CASSGQSRANVLTF	TGTGCCAGCAGTGGACAAAGTCGGGCCAACGTCCTGACTTTC	NA	TRBV25-1	TRBJ2-6	NA
CASSPKDGELFF	TGTGCCAGCTCACCAAAGGACGGGGAGCTGTTTTTT	many	TRBV18	TRBJ2-2	NA
CASSVGRSTDTQYF	TGTGCCAGCAGTGTGGGCAGGAGCACAGATACGCAGTATTTT	NA	TRBV6-1	TRBJ2-3	NA
CASKGAREWREQYF	TGCGCCAGCAAGGGAGCCCGGGAGTGGCGGGAGCAGTACTTC	few	TRBV5-1	TRBJ2-7	NA
CASTDVGNQPQHF	TGCGCCAGCACCGACGTAGGCAATCAGCCCCAGCATTTT	few	TRBV10-2	TRBJ1-5	NA
CASSLVGGRHEQYF	TGCGCCAGCAGCTTGGTTGGGGGGCGGCACGAGCAGTACTTC	few	TRBV5-1	TRBJ2-7	NA
CAISEGWGFEQFF	TGTGCCATCAGTGAGGGCTGGGGTTTTGAGCAGTTCTTC	NA	TRBV10-3	TRBJ2-1	NA
CASSLGGGNQPQHF	TGTGCCAGCAGCTTGGGGGGTGGCAATCAGCCCCAGCATTTT	NA	TRBV5-4	TRBJ1-5	NA
CASSLGLAGGQETQYF	TGTGCCAGCAGCTTAGGACTAGCGGGAGGGCAAGAGACCCAGTACTTC	NA	TRBV5-6	TRBJ2-5	TRBD2
CASSWRYEQYF	TGTGCCAGCAGCTGGAGATACGAGCAGTACTTC	NA	TRBV5-6	TRBJ2-7	NA
CASSPRTNEKLFF	TGTGCCAGCTCACCTCGAACTAATGAAAAACTGTTTTTT	few	TRBV18	TRBJ1-4	NA
CASSFERRETQYF	TGCGCCAGCAGCTTTGAGAGGCGAGAGACCCAGTACTTC	NA	TRBV5-1	TRBJ2-5	NA
CASSLRGATEAFF	TGTGCCAGCAGCTTACGGGGGGCAACTGAAGCTTTCTTT	many	TRBV13	TRBJ1-1	NA
CASSYQGGSYEQYF	TGCGCCAGCAGCTATCAGGGCGGCAGCTACGAGCAGTACTTC	NA	TRBV5-1	TRBJ2-7	NA
CASSQVGTSGYTGELFF	TGTGCCAGCAGCCAAGTGGGGACTAGCGGGTACACCGGGGAGCTGTTTTTT	NA	TRBV5-4	TRBJ2-2	TRBD2
CASRRGGGPYTEAFF	TGTGCCAGCAGAAGAGGTGGAGGGCCTTACACTGAAGCTTTCTTT	NA	TRBV6-5	TRBJ1-1	NA
CASSPTGGESVYEQFF	TGCGCCAGCAGCCCGACAGGGGGGGAATCGGTTTATGAGCAGTTCTTC	few	TRBV5-1	TRBJ2-1	TRBD1
CASSPPLPGPSPRYEQYF	TGTGCCAGCAGCCCGCCCCTCCCGGGCCCCTCTCCGAGGTACGAGCAGTACTTC	NA	TRBV7-9	TRBJ2-7	NA
CAIRPGHSYEQYF	TGTGCCATCAGGCCGGGACACTCTTACGAGCAGTACTTC	NA	TRBV10-3	TRBJ2-7	NA
CSWGDLTYNEQFF	TGCAGCTGGGGAGACTTGACCTACAATGAGCAGTTCTTC	NA	TRBV29-1	TRBJ2-1	NA
CASSVAGVPSYEQYF	TGTGCCAGCAGCGTAGCGGGAGTTCCCTCCTACGAGCAGTACTTC	few	TRBV7-9	TRBJ2-7	TRBD2
CASRGLAGEPYEQYF	TGTGCCAGCAGAGGACTAGCGGGAGAGCCCTACGAGCAGTACTTC	NA	TRBV6-5	TRBJ2-7	TRBD2
CASLKRGFQPQHF	TGTGCCAGCCTCAAACGCGGATTTCAGCCCCAGCATTTT	NA	TRBV28	TRBJ1-5	NA
CASSLWGQALYEQYF	TGTGCCAGCAGTTTATGGGGACAGGCCCTCTACGAGCAGTACTTC	many	TRBV28	TRBJ2-7	TRBD1
CASSPTSGGPGNEQFF	TGTGCCAGCAGTCCGACTAGCGGGGGCCCCGGGAATGAGCAGTTCTTC	NA	TRBV27	TRBJ2-1	TRBD2
CTSSQEGLAGAPEQFF	TGCACCAGCAGCCAGGAGGGACTAGCGGGAGCCCCTGAGCAGTTCTTC	NA	TRBV1	TRBJ2-1	NA
CASSHGTADEKLFF	TGTGCCAGTAGTCACGGGACAGCCGATGAAAAACTGTTTTTT	few	TRBV19	TRBJ1-4	TRBD1
CASSNSPNQASEAFF	TGTGCCAGCAGCAACTCGCCGAATCAGGCCTCTGAAGCTTTCTTT	NA	TRBV5-6	TRBJ1-1	NA
CASSLWAQGKGSPLHF	TGCGCCAGCAGCTTGTGGGCACAGGGGAAGGGTTCACCCCTCCACTTT	NA	TRBV5-1	TRBJ1-6	TRBD1
CASSYTGRDEKLFF	TGTGCCAGCAGTTACACGGGAAGGGACGAAAAACTGTTTTTT	NA	TRBV6-5	TRBJ1-4	NA
CASQGPNYGYTF	TGTGCCAGCCAAGGACCTAACTATGGCTACACCTTC	few	TRBV6-1	TRBJ1-2	NA